This TCR beta chain originates from a study of shared clonotypes between healthy human individuals. Concerning this clone: Its antigen is not known.

The germline gives CDR1 MNHEY, CDR2 SMNVEV (reference sequence). The CDR3 has 15 residues. V lost 5 bases and J lost 1, with 15 bases in between. The protocol was immunoSEQ multiplex PCR, while the TCRdb copy is restricted to in-frame clones and leaves out a portion. The repertoire consists of about 1.5 million clones, with roughly 98% occurring once and the leading ten covering about 0.42%. General study points: Generally, naive subsets came out with larger estimated richness than memory subsets. Around 4.7% was the fraction of naive CD4 clonotypes found shared across a few donors.

The chain uses TRBV27 and TRBJ2-7, with D perhaps assigned TRBD1 or TRBD2 (5 bases each). The TCR was taken from a young man in good health. The sequenced material came from naive CD4+ T cells sorted from blood. Subset here: CD45RA+ positively selected. The CDR3 is CASSPLGPKSYEQYF. CDR3 DNA sequence: TGTGCCAGCAGTCCACTGGGACCTAAATCCTACGAGCAGTACTTC.